The following is a T cell receptor beta chain sequence with its context. The sample comes from a study of blood T cell repertoires in COVID-19. Study details: There were acute and convalescent COVID-19 samples, and they came from the United States, Italy and Spain. T cells, B-cell-depleted T cells, or PBMCs supplied cDNA or gDNA.

CDR1 is MGHRA and CDR2 is YSYEKL in the germline V gene. Trimming removed 4 bases from V and 4 bases from J; junction bases left unmatched: 6. CDR3 size: 15 residues. The table came from immunoSEQ multiplex PCR; TCRdb's copy has only in-frame clones and leaves some out. The data show tens of thousands of clones, approximately 87% seen once. This sequence was found in a human donor in a cohort sampled during active COVID-19. Material: peripheral blood. The chain carries TRBV4-1 and TRBJ2-3; 9 bases fit TRBD1. CDR3 nucleotides: TGCGCCAGCAGCCCCATAGGGACAGGGTCAGATACGCAGTATTTT. This translates into CASSPIGTGSDTQYF.